The present T cell receptor (beta chain) was sequenced within a study of cytomegalovirus exposure and HLA in healthy donors. Germline-derived CDR1 and CDR2 are SGHKS and YYEKEE (reference sequence). This CDR3 spans 14 amino acids. The V end lost 6 bases, the J end lost 2 bases, and 12 bases lay between the germline ends. PCR amplification relied on 60 Vbeta primers (plus 13 Jbeta primers). The assay was immunoSEQ multiplex PCR, and TCRdb's table has in-frame clones only and misses some. The table records around 150,000 clones, 80% to 85% of them present only once. V and J are TRBV5-5 and TRBJ1-3; TRBD1 is a possible D gene (5 bases). Specimen: PBMCs. The TCR comes from a boy aged 2 to 9 in good health and CMV-seronegative. In DNA form, the CDR3 reads TGTGCCAGCAACCAGGGTACTGCTGGAAACACCATATATTTT. It yields the protein CASNQGTAGNTIYF.